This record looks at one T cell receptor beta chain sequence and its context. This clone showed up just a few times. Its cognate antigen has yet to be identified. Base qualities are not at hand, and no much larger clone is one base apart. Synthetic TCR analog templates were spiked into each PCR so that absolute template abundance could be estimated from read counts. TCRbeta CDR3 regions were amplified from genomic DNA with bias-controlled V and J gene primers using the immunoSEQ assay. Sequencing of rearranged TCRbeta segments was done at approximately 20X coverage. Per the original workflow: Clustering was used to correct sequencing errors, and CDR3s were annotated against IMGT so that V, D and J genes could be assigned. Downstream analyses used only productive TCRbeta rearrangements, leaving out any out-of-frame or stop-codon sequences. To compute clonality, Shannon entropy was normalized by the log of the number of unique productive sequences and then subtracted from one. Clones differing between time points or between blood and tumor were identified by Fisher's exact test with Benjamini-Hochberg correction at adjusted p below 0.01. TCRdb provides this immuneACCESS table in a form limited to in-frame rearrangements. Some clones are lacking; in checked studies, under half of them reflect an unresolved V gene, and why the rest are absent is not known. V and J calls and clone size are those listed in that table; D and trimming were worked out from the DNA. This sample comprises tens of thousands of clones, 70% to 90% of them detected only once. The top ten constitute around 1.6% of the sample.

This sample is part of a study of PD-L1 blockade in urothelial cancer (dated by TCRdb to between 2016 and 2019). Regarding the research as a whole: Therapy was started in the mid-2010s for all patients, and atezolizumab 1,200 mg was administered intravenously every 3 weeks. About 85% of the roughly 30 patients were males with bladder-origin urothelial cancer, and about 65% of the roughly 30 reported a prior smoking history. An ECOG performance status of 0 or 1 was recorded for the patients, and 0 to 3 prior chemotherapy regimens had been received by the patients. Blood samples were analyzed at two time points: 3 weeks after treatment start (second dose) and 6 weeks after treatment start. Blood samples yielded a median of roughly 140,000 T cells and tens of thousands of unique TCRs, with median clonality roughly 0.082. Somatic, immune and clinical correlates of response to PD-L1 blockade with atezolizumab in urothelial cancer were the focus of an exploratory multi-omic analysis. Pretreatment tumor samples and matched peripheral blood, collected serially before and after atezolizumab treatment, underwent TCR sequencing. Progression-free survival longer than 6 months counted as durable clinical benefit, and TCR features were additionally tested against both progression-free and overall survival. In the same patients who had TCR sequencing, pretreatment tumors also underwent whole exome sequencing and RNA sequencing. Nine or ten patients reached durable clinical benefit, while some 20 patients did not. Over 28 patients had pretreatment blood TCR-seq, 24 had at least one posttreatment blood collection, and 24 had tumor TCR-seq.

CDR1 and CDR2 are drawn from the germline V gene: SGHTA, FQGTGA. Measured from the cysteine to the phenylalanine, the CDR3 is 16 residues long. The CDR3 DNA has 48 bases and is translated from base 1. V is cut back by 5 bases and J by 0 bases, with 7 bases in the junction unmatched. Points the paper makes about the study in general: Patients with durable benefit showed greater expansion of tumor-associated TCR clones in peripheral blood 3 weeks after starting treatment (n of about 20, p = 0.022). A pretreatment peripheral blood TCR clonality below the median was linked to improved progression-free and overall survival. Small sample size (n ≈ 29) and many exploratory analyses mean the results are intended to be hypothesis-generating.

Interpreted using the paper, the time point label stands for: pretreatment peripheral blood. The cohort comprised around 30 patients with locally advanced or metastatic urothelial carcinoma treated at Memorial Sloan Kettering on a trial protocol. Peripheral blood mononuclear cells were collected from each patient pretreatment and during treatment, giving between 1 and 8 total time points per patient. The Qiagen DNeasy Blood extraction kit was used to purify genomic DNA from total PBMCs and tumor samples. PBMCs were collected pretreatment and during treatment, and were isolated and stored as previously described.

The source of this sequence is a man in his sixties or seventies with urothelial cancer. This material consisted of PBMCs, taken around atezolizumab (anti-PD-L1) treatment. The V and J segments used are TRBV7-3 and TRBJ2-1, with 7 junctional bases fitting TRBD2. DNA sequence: TGTGCCAGCAGCCCTACAAGGACTAGCTCCTACAATGAGCAGTTCTTC. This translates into CASSPTRTSSYNEQFF.